These 30 T cell receptor beta chains were all obtained from the same sample, sequenced in a study of blood T cell repertoires in COVID-19. Profiled with immunoSEQ multiplex PCR; TCRdb holds only in-frame clones, not every one. Altogether about 160,000 clones are present, about nine tenths being singletons, with the ten largest covering less than 2.5%. The sequencing input was peripheral blood. The receptors were gathered from a man between 18 and 29 years old with acute or convalescent COVID-19.

The chain is built from TRBV3-1 (or the pseudogene TRBV3-2) and TRBJ1-3, with D unresolved. Trimming removed 4 bases from V and 3 bases from J, with 19 bases in between. Germline V lookup: CDR1 LGHDT, CDR2 YNNKEL (reference sequence). The CDR3 length is 17 residues. The CDR3 loop is CASSPQRGVTGGNTIYF. CDR3 DNA: TGTGCCAGCAGCCCCCAACGTGGTGTTACTGGTGGAAACACCATATATTTT.

The chain links TRBV4-1 to TRBJ2-3; the match to TRBD2 covers 8 bases. The CDR3 has 20 residues. Unmatched junction bases numbered 18, after V lost 2 bases and J lost 2 bases. Germline CDR1 MGHRA, CDR2 YSYEKL. DNA for the CDR3: TGCGCCAGCAGCCAACCGCCTCCACAAAAACTAGCGGCCTACACAGATACGCAGTATTTT. Amino acid sequence: CASSQPPPQKLAAYTDTQYF.

This chain links TRBV5-4 with TRBJ2-5, with D hard to call. This CDR3 is 13 amino acids long. The germline V gene has CDR1 SGHNT and CDR2 YYREEE (reference sequence). Trimming removed 4 bases from V and 0 bases from J, with 7 bases in between. The CDR3 DNA reads as TGTGCCAGCAGCGAACAGAACCAAGAGACCCAGTACTTC. Translated: CASSEQNQETQYF.

This clone has just one count. The rearrangement uses TRBV6-6 and TRBJ2-1; 7 positions agree with TRBD1. V was pared by 6 bases and J by 5 bases, with 16 bases of the junction left unmatched. The CDR3 is made up of 17 amino acids. CDR1 and CDR2 from the germline V gene are MNHNY and SVGAGI (reference sequence). The CDR3 coding sequence is TGTGCCAGCAGACGAAGACAGGGAAAGTTCCACAACAATGAGCAGTTCTTC. It specifies CASRRRQGKFHNNEQFF.

J is TRBJ1-3 and V is TRBV2; D remains ambiguous. Trimming removed 3 bases from V and 0 bases from J, with 6 bases in between. The CDR3 covers 14 residues. CDR1 is SNHLY and CDR2 is FYNNEI in the germline V gene. In DNA form, the CDR3 reads TGTGCCAGCAGTGATAGATCCTCTGGAAACACCATATATTTT. Translated: CASSDRSSGNTIYF. Full variable domain (remainder filled in from reference TRBV2 and TRBJ1-3): EPEVTQTPSHQVTQMGQEVILRCVPISNHLYFYWYRQILGQKVEFLVSFYNNEISEKSEIFDDQFSVERPDGSNFTLKIRSTKLEDSAMYFCASSDRSSGNTIYFGEGSWLTVV.

The chain uses TRBV19 and TRBJ2-7, with 10 bases aligning to TRBD2. The J segment lost 2 bases and the V segment lost 4 bases, leaving 5 bases of the junction unmatched. CDR3 length equals 15 residues. In germline, CDR1 is LNHDA, CDR2 SQIVND (reference sequence). The CDR3 loop is CASSTTSGVTYEQYF. The CDR3 region has the DNA TGTGCCAGTAGTACAACTAGCGGGGTTACCTACGAGCAGTACTTC.

V gene TRBV20-1 combines with J gene TRBJ1-1; tentative D call: TRBD1 (6 bases). Germline-derived CDR1 and CDR2 are DFQATT and SNEGSKA (reference sequence). Trimming shortened V by 3 bases and J by 2 bases, and 16 bases separated the two germline ends. The CDR3 runs 15 residues. The CDR3 here is CSASWGRGRNTEAFF. The CDR3 DNA reads TGCAGTGCTAGTTGGGGCAGGGGTCGAAACACTGAAGCTTTCTTT.

V usage is TRBV10-2 and J usage is TRBJ2-7, with D possibly TRBD1 on 6 matching bases. From germline, CDR1 is WSHSY and CDR2 SAAADI. The CDR3 is 15 amino acids. V lost 5 bases and J lost 2, with 16 bases in between. CDR3 sequence: CASSSRGSSAYEQYF. CDR3 in DNA: TGCGCCAGCAGTTCTAGGGGGTCTTCCGCCTACGAGCAGTACTTC.

The V gene is TRBV6-5, the J gene TRBJ1-1; 7 nucleotides agree with TRBD1. The length of the CDR3 is 15 residues. The V gene's germline CDR1 is MNHEY and CDR2 SVGAGI. J was trimmed by 5 bases and V by 5 bases; bases with no gene match: 11. The CDR3 DNA follows: TGTGCCAGCAGTCCACCTTCCAAGACAGGGACTGAAGCTTTCTTT. This codes for CASSPPSKTGTEAFF.

The CDR3 nucleotides are TGCGCCAGCGCAGCGGGGGTGGAATCACCCCTCCACTTT. It is translated as CASAAGVESPLHF. The gene calls are TRBV5-1 and TRBJ1-6; possibly TRBD1 for D (5 bases). CDR3 length: 13 amino acids. V lost 7 bases and J 10 bases, leaving 15 bases between the germline ends. In germline, CDR1 is SGHRS, CDR2 YFSETQ.

V is TRBV29-1 and J is TRBJ2-1; D is unresolved. Looked up from germline, CDR1 is SQVTM and CDR2 is ANQGSEA. Trimming shortened V by 7 bases and J by 0 bases, and 10 bases separated the two germline ends. The CDR3 runs 13 residues. The CDR3 bases are TGCAGCGACCTGGAGAGCTCCTACAATGAGCAGTTCTTC. Translated: CSDLESSYNEQFF.

The J gene is TRBJ1-4, the V gene TRBV27, with 10 bases identical to TRBD1. The germline CDR1 and CDR2 sequences are MNHEY and SMNVEV (reference sequence). Trimming took 7 bases from V and 3 from J; bases not matched to a gene: 20. CDR3 length equals 20 residues. The DNA of the CDR3 is TGTGCCAGCATGGCAGGCGTCCCGGGACAGGGGAGGGGACCTAATGAAAAACTGTTTTTT. The encoded protein is CASMAGVPGQGRGPNEKLFF.

V usage is TRBV11-2 and J usage is TRBJ1-1, with 10 bases aligning to TRBD1. Germline trimming cut 7 bases from V and 6 bases from J; bases unmatched to any gene: 11. Germline CDR1 is SGHAT and CDR2 is FQNNGV. The CDR3 length is 15 residues. The CDR3 region is CASTLGWDRGSEAFF. The CDR3 nucleotides are TGTGCCAGCACCCTTGGGTGGGACAGGGGATCTGAAGCTTTCTTT.

This rearrangement joins TRBV5-1 to TRBJ2-1; D may be TRBD1 (6 bases). Trimming stripped 2 bases from V and 10 bases from J, with 10 bases between. The CDR3 runs 12 residues. Germline assignment: CDR1 SGHRS and CDR2 YFSETQ. CDR3 sequence: CASSFSGTEQFF. CDR3 bases: TGCGCCAGCAGCTTTTCCGGGACAGAGCAGTTCTTC.

V usage is TRBV18 and J usage is TRBJ1-2, with D possibly TRBD1 on 5 matching bases. Germline values: CDR1 KGHSH, CDR2 LQKENI. The V and J ends lost 6 bases and 4 bases respectively, with 15 bases between them. The CDR3 has 14 amino acids. The CDR3 nucleotides read TGTGCCAGCTCCGAGACAGAAACGGGCTATGGCTACACCTTC. Amino acids: CASSETETGYGYTF.

The rearrangement links TRBV11-2 to TRBJ1-6; TRBD1 is a possible D gene (5 bases). This CDR3 has 15 residues. Trimming removed 3 bases at V and 8 bases at J, with 14 bases between. The germline V gene encodes CDR1 SGHAT and CDR2 FQNNGV. CDR3 amino acids: CASSFGSGNYSPLHF. The CDR3 DNA reads as TGTGCCAGCAGCTTCGGTTCAGGGAACTATTCACCCCTCCACTTT.

This clone occurred a few times. The V and J genes are TRBV7-2 and TRBJ1-1; D uncertain. The CDR3 runs to 15 residues. V was cut by 2 bases and J by 1 base, with 11 bases left in between. CDR1 is SGHTA and CDR2 is FQGNSA in the germline V gene. The CDR3 loop is CASSLSFSENTEAFF. The CDR3 nucleotides are TGTGCCAGCAGCTTATCTTTTTCAGAGAACACTGAAGCTTTCTTT.

Only a few counts were recorded for this clone. The chain links TRBV24-1 to TRBJ2-5; TRBD1 matches 8 bases. With 4 bases clipped from V and 4 bases from J, the junction kept 4 bases outside the gene matches. This CDR3 region has 14 residues. Germline V gives CDR1 KGHDR, CDR2 SFDVKD. The CDR3 protein is CATSEGQVGETQYF. In nucleotides, the CDR3 is TGTGCCACCAGTGAGGGACAGGTGGGAGAGACCCAGTACTTC.

CDR3 region: CASSLAGTSFDYEQYF. CDR3 sequence (DNA): TGCGCCAGCAGCTTGGCCGGGACATCTTTTGACTACGAGCAGTACTTC. This chain uses TRBV5-1 with TRBJ2-7, with D possibly matching TRBD1 (6 bases). The CDR3 loop spans 16 amino acids. Trimming shortened V by 0 bases and J by 3 bases, and 16 bases separated the two germline ends. Germline CDR1 and CDR2: SGHRS and YFSETQ.

This sequence joins TRBV30 and TRBJ2-3; D gene uncertain. Germline V CDR1 and CDR2: GTSNPN, SVGIG (reference sequence). CDR3 length equals 14 residues. Trimming cost V 0 bases and J 1 base, with 8 bases left between them. For the CDR3, the DNA is TGTGCCTGGAGTGTTGACTTAGGCACAGATACGCAGTATTTT. It encodes CAWSVDLGTDTQYF.

The genes are TRBV4-2 and TRBJ1-6, with 10 positions matching TRBD1. J gave up 7 bases and V 1 base, and 4 bases lay outside the gene matches. CDR1 is LGHNA and CDR2 is YNFKEQ in the germline V gene. There are 16 residues in the CDR3. Here the CDR3 reads CASSQGQGARNSPLHF. CDR3 sequence (DNA): TGTGCCAGCAGCCAAGGACAGGGGGCACGGAATTCACCCCTCCACTTT.

The genes are TRBV10-3 and TRBJ2-2, with 10 bases fitting TRBD2. The J segment lost 5 bases and the V segment lost 9 bases, leaving 12 bases of the junction unmatched. The germline CDR1 and CDR2 sequences are ENHRY and SYGVKD. This CDR3 has 16 residues. CDR3 sequence: CAIPLAGALRTGELFF. The CDR3 DNA sequence: TGTGCCATTCCTCTAGCGGGGGCCTTGAGGACCGGGGAGCTGTTTTTT.

The rearrangement links TRBV5-1 to TRBJ2-1; 7 bases are shared with TRBD1. CDR3 length: 15 residues. CDR1 is SGHRS, CDR2 YFSETQ, per germline. V dropped 2 bases and J dropped 5; count of bases not matched to a gene: 7. CDR3 protein: CASSFATGWNNEQFF. The CDR3, as DNA: TGCGCCAGCAGCTTTGCGACAGGGTGGAACAATGAGCAGTTCTTC. The full variable domain, its missing parts supplied by reference TRBV5-1 and TRBJ2-1, is KAGVTQTPRYLIKTRGQQVTLSCSPISGHRSVSWYQQTPGQGLQFLFEYFSETQRNKGNFPGRFSGRQFSNSRSEMNVSTLELGDSALYLCASSFATGWNNEQFFGPGTRLTVL.

V is TRBV27 and J is TRBJ2-1; the D is unclear. V lost 7 bases and J lost 2, with 12 bases in between. Germline CDR1 reads MNHEY; CDR2 reads SMNVEV (reference sequence). The CDR3 runs to 14 residues. The CDR3 DNA is TGTGCCAGCATCCCCAGTCTGGCCTACAATGAGCAGTTCTTC. Its translation is CASIPSLAYNEQFF.

The CDR3: CASSDWVERSNEQFF. The CDR3 DNA sequence: TGTGCCAGCAGTGATTGGGTGGAAAGGAGCAATGAGCAGTTCTTC. The chain joins TRBV2 to TRBJ2-1; D is undetermined. V lost 3 bases and J 6 bases, leaving 15 bases between the germline ends. This CDR3 has 15 amino acids. Germline V gives CDR1 SNHLY, CDR2 FYNNEI.

The chain has TRBV27 and TRBJ2-1; D perhaps matches TRBD1 (6 bases). The V and J ends lost 3 bases and 15 bases respectively, with 18 bases between them. Germline-derived CDR1 and CDR2 are MNHEY and SMNVEV (reference sequence). The CDR3 consists of 13 residues. This CDR3 reads CASSFLAGAHRFF. The CDR3 coding sequence is TGTGCCAGCAGTTTCCTGGCAGGGGCGCATCGGTTCTTC.

The chain combines TRBV28 with TRBJ2-1; 11 nucleotides align to TRBD2. Losses at the gene ends were 5 bases for V and 4 bases for J; bases not matched to a gene: 4. Germline CDR1 is MDHEN and CDR2 is SYDVKM. The CDR3 has 15 residues. The chain's CDR3 is CASSTLAGVYNEQFF. CDR3 nucleotides: TGTGCCAGCAGTACACTAGCGGGAGTTTACAATGAGCAGTTCTTC.

This chain uses TRBV15 with TRBJ1-2; D perhaps matches TRBD1 (5 bases). CDR1 and CDR2 (germline): LNHNV, YYDKDF (reference sequence). This CDR3 comprises 17 residues. Trimming took off 0 bases at V and 3 bases at J, with 17 bases between the two ends. The CDR3 loop reads CATSRDWAGWLHYGYTF. The DNA for the CDR3 is TGTGCCACCAGCAGAGATTGGGCAGGGTGGTTGCACTATGGCTACACCTTC. Based on the CDR3 plus reference TRBV15 and TRBJ1-2, the full variable domain is DAMVIQNPRYQVTQFGKPVTLSCSQTLNHNVMYWYQQKSSQAPKLLFHYYDKDFNNEADTPDNFQSRRPNTSFCFLDIRSPGLGDTAMYLCATSRDWAGWLHYGYTFGSGTRLTVV.

Only one count was recorded for this clone. The gene calls are TRBV5-1 and TRBJ2-7; possibly TRBD1 for D (5 bases). V was trimmed by 4 bases and J by 3 bases, leaving 17 bases between them. The CDR3 is 15 amino acids. Germline V gene sequence: CDR1 SGHRS, CDR2 YFSETQ. CDR3: CASSRSQGVLYEQYF. CDR3 DNA sequence: TGCGCCAGCAGCAGGAGCCAGGGCGTTCTCTACGAGCAGTACTTC.

V gene TRBV6-5 combines with J gene TRBJ2-7; 9 bases are a match to TRBD1. This CDR3 is built from 15 residues. Trimming took 2 bases from V and 0 from J; bases not matched to a gene: 2. Germline assignment: CDR1 MNHEY and CDR2 SVGAGI. CDR3 region: CASSYGQGSSYEQYF. In DNA, the CDR3 is TGTGCCAGCAGTTACGGACAGGGGAGCTCCTACGAGCAGTACTTC.